The clone carrying this TCR beta chain was recorded many times. This specimen comes from a study of Graves' ophthalmopathy and Graves' hyperthyroidism. The sequenced template was RNA, covering the TCR beta CDR3 region. RT-PCR was first run with HTBI primers, then multiplex PCR in a second round. MiXCR, run by TCRdb on the multiplex PCR reads, gives a single entry per CDR3 protein. The profile shows about 210,000 distinct CDR3 sequences, around 30% of them singletons. V lost 8 bases and J lost 4; bases outside the gene matches: 8. This CDR3 comprises 15 residues. Germline V CDR1 and CDR2: WNHNN, SYGVQD (reference sequence).

The specimen sequenced was peripheral blood. The receptor was isolated from a man over 45 with Graves' ophthalmopathy. The V gene is TRBV10-1, the J gene TRBJ2-5; 12 positions match TRBD2. The CDR3 bases are TGCGCCAGCTCCAGACTAGCGGGAGAGCCAGAGACCCAGTACTTC. Translated: CASSRLAGEPETQYF.